This T cell receptor beta chain appears in the sequencing data of a study of cytomegalovirus exposure and HLA in healthy donors. Healthy bone marrow donors made up the donor group. Points on this clone: Its antigen is unidentified.

Study-wide results and caveats: Reportedly, TCR beta sequences accurately predicted HLA-A and HLA-B alleles in most subjects.

13 Jbeta primers and 60 Vbeta primers were used for the PCR. Profiled with immunoSEQ multiplex PCR; TCRdb holds only in-frame clones, not every one. The table includes around 81,000 clones, about 60% detected once. The sample consisted of PBMCs. The source of this sequence is a man in his thirties or forties in good health and CMV-seropositive.

Here the CDR3 reads CASSLEGGRTDTQYF. CDR3 nucleotides: TGTGCCAGCAGCTTGGAGGGCGGGAGGACAGATACGCAGTATTTT. This chain joins TRBV5-6 and TRBJ2-3, with 8 bases lining up with TRBD2. The ends lost 0 bases at V and 3 bases at J; junction bases unmatched: 3. Germline CDR1 reads SGHDT; CDR2 reads YYEEEE. The CDR3 is 15 residues long. Full variable domain (rest looked up from reference TRBV5-6 and TRBJ2-3): DAGVTQSPTHLIKTRGQQVTLRCSPKSGHDTVSWYQQALGQGPQFIFQYYEEEERQRGNFPDRFSGHQFPNYSSELNVNALLLGDSALYLCASSLEGGRTDTQYFGPGTRLTVL.